Each of the 17 T cell receptor beta chains below was sequenced from the same sample in a study of shared T cell receptors in the human thymus. The assay was immunoSEQ multiplex PCR, and TCRdb's table has in-frame clones only and misses some. This table holds under 700,000 clones, approximately 78% found once. The data were also submitted as part of a second study, on human thymus T cells.

Sequenced: thymocytes. The source is a boy under three years old with a congenital heart defect.

This chain links TRBV5-5 with TRBJ2-5, with D tentatively TRBD1 (6 bases). Trimming stripped 1 base from V and 3 bases from J, with 10 bases between. Germline V CDR1 and CDR2: SGHKS, YYEKEE (reference sequence). This CDR3 is 14 amino acids long. Here the CDR3 DNA reads TGTGCCAGCAGCTTGAAAAGGGGGAAAGAGACCCAGTACTTC. This translates into CASSLKRGKETQYF.

V and J are TRBV7-2 and TRBJ2-5; maybe TRBD2 (6 bases). Trimming pared 2 bases from V and 5 bases from J, leaving 12 bases between. This CDR3 region has 14 residues. CDR1 and CDR2 (germline): SGHTA, FQGNSA. The chain's CDR3 is CASSLSGRWETQYF. The CDR3 coding sequence is TGTGCCAGCAGCTTAAGCGGGCGGTGGGAGACCCAGTACTTC.

The J gene is TRBJ2-1, the V gene TRBV10-3; D call uncertain. With 10 bases removed from V and 7 bases from J, the gap between germline ends came to 8 bases. The germline V gene encodes CDR1 ENHRY and CDR2 SYGVKD. This CDR3 has 10 residues. The CDR3 spells CATANNEQFF. The CDR3 region has the DNA TGTGCCACCGCTAATAATGAGCAGTTCTTC.

The gene calls are TRBV10-2 and TRBJ2-1; D not certain. The V and J ends lost 8 bases and 6 bases respectively, with 14 bases between them. Germline V gene data show CDR1 as WSHSY and CDR2 as SAAADI. There are 13 residues in the CDR3. The CDR3 DNA reads as TGCGCCAGCCTCCTGCTGGCGGCCAATGAGCAGTTCTTC. It specifies CASLLLAANEQFF.

This clone was seen a single time. The chain combines TRBV11-3 with TRBJ1-1; D perhaps matches TRBD1 (5 bases). The V and J ends lost 4 bases and 2 bases respectively, with 8 bases between them. From germline, CDR1 is SGHNT and CDR2 YENEEA. The CDR3 has 13 residues. Written as DNA, the CDR3 is TGTGCCAGCAGCTACAGGCATAACACTGAAGCTTTCTTT. Translated, it gives CASSYRHNTEAFF.

The chain uses TRBV5-4 and TRBJ2-7, with 14 bases fitting TRBD2. CDR3 size: 17 residues. Germline CDR1 SGHNT, CDR2 YYREEE (reference sequence). V trimming: 4 bases; J trimming: 0 bases; junction bases outside the gene matches: 6. CDR3 region: CASSQGTSGSVSYEQYF. The CDR3 nucleotides are TGTGCCAGCAGCCAAGGGACTAGCGGGAGCGTCTCCTACGAGCAGTACTTC.

The CDR3 bases are TGCAGGGGAGCTCATAGCTATGGCTACACCTTC. Its protein product is CRGAHSYGYTF. The chain couples TRBV20-1 to TRBJ1-2; D not certain. CDR1 is DFQATT, CDR2 SNEGSKA, per germline (reference sequence). This CDR3 is built from 11 residues.

This chain links TRBV27 with TRBJ2-7; a weak D match, TRBD2 (7 bases). CDR3 length: 16 amino acids. In germline, CDR1 is MNHEY, CDR2 SMNVEV (reference sequence). V was trimmed by 6 bases and J by 5 bases, leaving 23 bases between them. In DNA form, the CDR3 reads TGTGCCAGCAGACCACAGAGTACAGGGAGGGGCCACGAGCAGTACTTC. It codes for CASRPQSTGRGHEQYF.

The chain employs TRBV15 and TRBJ2-1; possible D gene TRBD2, 6 bases. The CDR3 length is 15 residues. V was shortened by 0 bases and J by 7 bases, with 13 bases between the two germline ends. Germline V CDR1 and CDR2: LNHNV, YYDKDF (reference sequence). CDR3 in DNA: TGTGCCACCAGCAGAGAAGGACACGCGGGGAATGAGCAGTTCTTC. It yields the protein CATSREGHAGNEQFF.

V and J are TRBV14 and TRBJ2-1; 7 nucleotides agree with TRBD2. The germline gives CDR1 SGHDN, CDR2 FVKESK. The CDR3 runs 16 residues. V dropped 0 bases and J dropped 6; count of bases not matched to a gene: 8. CDR3 region: CASSQDRAGIVNEQFF. The DNA of the CDR3 is TGTGCCAGCAGCCAAGATAGAGCGGGAATCGTCAATGAGCAGTTCTTC.

The CDR3 here is CASSQDPRGVAYNEQFF. The CDR3 DNA reads TGCGCCAGCAGCCAAGATCCTCGGGGGGTAGCGTACAATGAGCAGTTCTTC. The chain is built from TRBV4-1 and TRBJ2-1, with 7 nucleotides matching TRBD2. Germline assignment: CDR1 MGHRA and CDR2 YSYEKL. Losses at the gene ends were 0 bases for V and 4 bases for J; bases not matched to a gene: 9. CDR3 length: 17 residues.

V usage is TRBV7-3 and J usage is TRBJ2-2; 10 nucleotides match TRBD1. This CDR3 is built from 15 residues. J lost 4 bases, V lost 5 bases, and 4 bases had no gene match. Germline CDR1 SGHTA, CDR2 FQGTGA. The CDR3 reads CASSRGQGTTGELFF. The CDR3 DNA reads as TGTGCCAGCAGCCGGGGACAGGGGACCACCGGGGAGCTGTTTTTT.

This clone was detected once. The CDR3 region has the DNA TGTGCCAGCAGCCCTGGAAGGGGTTTGGGGGCCAACGTCCTGACTTTC. Translating it yields CASSPGRGLGANVLTF. The chain carries TRBV11-2 and TRBJ2-6, with D possibly matching TRBD1 (5 bases). Germline V gene data show CDR1 as SGHAT and CDR2 as FQNNGV. CDR3 length equals 16 residues. Trimming removed 5 bases at V and 4 bases at J, with 15 bases between.

This clone was counted between two and nine times. The rearrangement joins TRBV19 to TRBJ2-6, with 7 bases fitting TRBD1. The junction had 9 bases not matched to a gene; V was cut back by 3 bases and J by 4 bases. The CDR3 is 17 amino acids. Per germline, CDR1 LNHDA and CDR2 SQIVND (reference sequence). The CDR3 loop is CASSIRGQRPGANVLTF. CDR3 sequence (DNA): TGTGCCAGTAGTATTCGGGGACAGCGTCCCGGGGCCAACGTCCTGACTTTC.

The chain joins TRBV6-5 to TRBJ1-1, with D possibly matching TRBD1 (5 bases). In germline, CDR1 is MNHEY, CDR2 SVGAGI. The CDR3 extends over 15 amino acids. Trimming took 5 bases from V and 1 from J, leaving 14 bases between them. As DNA, the CDR3 is TGTGCCAGCAGTACCGCTGGGGGGGGGAACACTGAAGCTTTCTTT. This translates into CASSTAGGGNTEAFF.

V gene TRBV5-8 combines with J gene TRBJ1-3, with 8 bases matching TRBD1. With 3 bases clipped from V and 4 bases from J, the junction kept 9 bases outside the gene matches. Germline V gene data show CDR1 as SGHTS and CDR2 as YDEGEE. The CDR3 runs 16 residues. CDR3 amino acids: CASSSDRGPRGNTIYF. DNA for the CDR3: TGTGCCAGCAGCTCTGACAGGGGACCGAGAGGAAACACCATATATTTT.

The V gene is TRBV6-5, the J gene TRBJ2-1, with 10 bases matching TRBD2. This CDR3 is built from 15 residues. Trimming took 5 bases from V and 8 from J; bases not matched to a gene: 9. In germline, CDR1 is MNHEY, CDR2 SVGAGI. CDR3 sequence: CASSPGTSGIHEQFF. CDR3 coding DNA: TGTGCCAGCAGTCCCGGAACTAGCGGGATACATGAGCAGTTCTTC.